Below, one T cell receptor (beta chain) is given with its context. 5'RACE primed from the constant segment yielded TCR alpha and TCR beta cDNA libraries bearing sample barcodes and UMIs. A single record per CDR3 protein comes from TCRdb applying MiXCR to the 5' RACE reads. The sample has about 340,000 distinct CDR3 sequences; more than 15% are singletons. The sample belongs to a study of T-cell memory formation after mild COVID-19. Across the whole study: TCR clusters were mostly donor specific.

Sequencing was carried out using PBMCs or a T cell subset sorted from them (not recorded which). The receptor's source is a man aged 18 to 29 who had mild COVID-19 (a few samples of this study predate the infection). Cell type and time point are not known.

Written as DNA, the CDR3 is TGTGCCAGCAGCTGGCGTGTGGGGAGCACAGATACGCAGTATTTT. Residues: CASSWRVGSTDTQYF. The V and J genes are TRBV11-2 and TRBJ2-3, with D unresolved. Trimming removed 4 bases from V and 0 bases from J, with 11 bases in between. The CDR3 runs to 15 residues. Germline V gives CDR1 SGHAT, CDR2 FQNNGV.